This T cell receptor beta chain originates from a study of regulatory T cells in long-lasting Graves disease. Broader study findings: It is possible that accuracy was reduced by the small size of the sample. Persistent disease preferred TRBV28, TRBJ1-2 and TRBJ2-5; new disease, TRBV20-1 and TRBJ2-1.

This CDR3 has 14 residues. From germline, CDR1 is MNHNS and CDR2 SASEGT. Trimming cost V 2 bases and J 6 bases, with 10 bases left between them. Investigators prepared the TCR beta libraries by applying iRepertoire HTBI primers and Arm-PCR of CDR3 regions. TCRdb recomputed calls from the multiplex PCR reads with MiXCR, one row per CDR3 protein. The sample holds around 460,000 distinct CDR3 sequences, around a fifth seen once. To note about this clonotype: Its antigen is undetermined.

The sample's time point: persistent/refractory GD, antithyroid drugs over 5 years with positive TRAb. The TCR library used RNA extracted from PBMCs. V gene TRBV6-1 combines with J gene TRBJ2-2; tentative D call: TRBD1 (5 bases). The specimen comprised peripheral blood mononuclear cells (PBMCs), sampled when the disease was refractory, from a patient treated with antithyroid drugs. The TCR was taken from a female donor with Graves disease. In nucleotides, the CDR3 is TGTGCCAGCAGTGAACAGGGATTCTCCGGGGAGCTGTTTTTT. This encodes CASSEQGFSGELFF.